The 11 T cell receptor beta chains below were found in one sample sequenced in a study of human T cells and chemical hapten exposure. Each CDR3 protein is one row after TCRdb ran MiXCR on the RACE reads. The sample lists some 180,000 distinct CDR3 sequences; about 22% were seen once. Time point described: patch test 1, 2 weeks after DPC sensitization. The treatment here: therapeutic diphenylcyclopropenone sensitization with weekly scalp DPC. The sequenced sample was whole blood, obtained in connection with sensitization to the hapten diphenylcyclopropenone (DPC). These receptors all come from a woman between 50 and 59 years old with alopecia areata. Some clones in this sample may be carry-over from other donors' samples.

This clonotype was detected a few times. The chain joins TRBV3-1 to TRBJ2-2; weak D call: TRBD2 (6 bases). CDR1 and CDR2 (germline): LGHDT, YNNKEL (reference sequence). With 1 base removed from V and 4 bases from J, the gap between germline ends came to 10 bases. The length of the CDR3 is 15 residues. This CDR3 reads CASSQANGGTGELFF. CDR3 bases: TGTGCCAGCAGCCAAGCCAACGGGGGCACCGGGGAGCTGTTTTTT.

The genes are TRBV5-1 and TRBJ2-1; no definite D call. The CDR3 loop spans 16 amino acids. Germline assignment: CDR1 SGHRS and CDR2 YFSETQ. V was cut by 0 bases and J by 0 bases, with 10 bases left in between. In DNA form, the CDR3 reads TGCGCCAGCAGCTTGGTGGCGGTGAGCTCCTACAATGAGCAGTTCTTC. Translated, it gives CASSLVAVSSYNEQFF.

There are a few counts of this clonotype. This sequence joins TRBV5-1 and TRBJ2-3; D ambiguous. The CDR3 is 16 amino acids. Germline V gene sequence: CDR1 SGHRS, CDR2 YFSETQ. The V end lost 1 base, the J end lost 0 bases, and 12 bases lay between the germline ends. The CDR3 region is CASSLSPSSSTDTQYF. The CDR3 nucleotides are TGCGCCAGCAGCTTGTCCCCCTCCTCTAGCACAGATACGCAGTATTTT.

The rearrangement uses TRBV11-2 and TRBJ2-7; 12 positions agree with TRBD1. Trimming took 4 bases from V and 1 from J; bases not matched to a gene: 2. Germline V lookup: CDR1 SGHAT, CDR2 FQNNGV. This CDR3 is built from 15 residues. CDR3 residues: CASSSGQGASYEQYF. CDR3 DNA sequence: TGTGCCAGCAGCTCGGGACAGGGGGCTTCCTACGAGCAGTACTTC.

J is TRBJ1-2 and V is TRBV10-3; D gene unclear. Germline V gene data show CDR1 as ENHRY and CDR2 as SYGVKD. V was clipped by 0 bases and J by 5 bases, with 10 bases between them. This CDR3 has 14 amino acids. This CDR3 is CAISESGTEYGYTF. The CDR3 coding sequence is TGTGCCATCAGTGAGTCGGGTACAGAGTATGGCTACACCTTC.

This rearrangement joins TRBV27 to TRBJ2-5; 9 positions match TRBD2. The CDR3 has 15 residues. CDR1 is MNHEY and CDR2 is SMNVEV in the germline V gene (reference sequence). V shed 5 bases, J shed 2 bases, and the junction held 6 bases outside the gene matches. The CDR3 region is CASSISGRSQETQYF. The CDR3 nucleotides are TGTGCCAGCAGTATTAGCGGGAGAAGTCAAGAGACCCAGTACTTC.

A few counts support this clonotype. The gene calls are TRBV5-4 and TRBJ2-5; D is perhaps TRBD2 (6 bases). Germline CDR1 is SGHNT and CDR2 is YYREEE (reference sequence). The ends were cut back, 4 bases at V and 5 bases at J, with 18 bases in the middle. The CDR3 is 15 amino acids. The CDR3 bases are TGTGCCAGCAGCCTGACCCCTAGCGCTATGGAGACCCAGTACTTC. Protein: CASSLTPSAMETQYF. The full variable domain, its missing parts supplied by reference TRBV5-4 and TRBJ2-5, is ETGVTQSPTHLIKTRGQQVTLRCSSQSGHNTVSWYQQALGQGPQFIFQYYREEENGRGNFPPRFSGLQFPNYSSELNVNALELDDSALYLCASSLTPSAMETQYFGPGTRLLVL.

This rearrangement joins TRBV29-1 to TRBJ2-5; perhaps TRBD1 as D (6 bases). V lost 2 bases and J 5 bases, leaving 12 bases between the germline ends. The length of the CDR3 is 13 residues. Germline V gives CDR1 SQVTM, CDR2 ANQGSEA. The CDR3 loop is CSVEIAQGETQYF. For the CDR3, the DNA is TGCAGCGTTGAAATCGCCCAGGGGGAGACCCAGTACTTC.

The rearrangement uses TRBV18 and TRBJ2-7; D is perhaps TRBD2 (6 bases). The CDR3 sequence is 14 residues long. Trimming stripped 2 bases from V and 4 bases from J, with 12 bases between. Germline assignment: CDR1 KGHSH and CDR2 LQKENI. CDR3 amino acids: CASSPALGRYEQYF. The CDR3 DNA follows: TGTGCCAGCTCACCAGCTCTGGGGAGGTACGAGCAGTACTTC. The full variable domain, rest sourced from reference TRBV18 and TRBJ2-7, is NAGVMQNPRHLVRRRGQEARLRCSPMKGHSHVYWYRQLPEEGLKFMVYLQKENIIDESGMPKERFSAEFPKEGPSILRIQQVVRGDSAAYFCASSPALGRYEQYFGPGTRLTVT.

CDR3: CASSLALASYEQYF. In DNA form, the CDR3 reads TGTGCCAGCAGTTTAGCGCTGGCTAGCTACGAGCAGTACTTC. The chain recombines TRBV12-3 or TRBV12-4 with TRBJ2-7; D gene uncertain. The ends were cut back, 0 bases at V and 3 bases at J, with 9 bases in the middle. This CDR3 contains 14 residues.

This clonotype was detected only a few times. This chain uses TRBV2 with TRBJ1-5, with D uncertain. Trimming removed 2 bases from V and 15 bases from J, with 17 bases in between. Germline assignment: CDR1 SNHLY and CDR2 FYNNEI. CDR3 length: 13 residues. The CDR3: CASSELLGIVRHF. CDR3 in DNA: TGTGCCAGCAGTGAACTCTTAGGCATCGTTCGGCATTTT.